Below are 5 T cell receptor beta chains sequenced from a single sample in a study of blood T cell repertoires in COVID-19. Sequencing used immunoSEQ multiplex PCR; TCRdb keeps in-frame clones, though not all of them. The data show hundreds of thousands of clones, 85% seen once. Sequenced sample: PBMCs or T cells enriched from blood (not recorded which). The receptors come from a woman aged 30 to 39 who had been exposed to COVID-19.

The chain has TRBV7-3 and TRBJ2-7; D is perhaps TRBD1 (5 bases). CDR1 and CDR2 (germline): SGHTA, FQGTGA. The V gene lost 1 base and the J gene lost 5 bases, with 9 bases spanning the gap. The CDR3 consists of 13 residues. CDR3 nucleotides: TGTGCCAGCAGCTTAAAGCAGGGCCACGAGCAGTACTTC. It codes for CASSLKQGHEQYF.

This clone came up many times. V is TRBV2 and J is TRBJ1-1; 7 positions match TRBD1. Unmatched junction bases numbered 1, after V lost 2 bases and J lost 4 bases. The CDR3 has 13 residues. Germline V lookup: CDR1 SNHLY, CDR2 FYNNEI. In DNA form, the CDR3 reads TGTGCCAGCAGTGAAAACAGGGGCACTGAAGCTTTCTTT. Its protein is CASSENRGTEAFF.

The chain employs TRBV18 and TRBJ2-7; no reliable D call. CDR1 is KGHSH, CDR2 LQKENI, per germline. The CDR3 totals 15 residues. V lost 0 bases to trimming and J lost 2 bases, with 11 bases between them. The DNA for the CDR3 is TGTGCCAGCTCACCACCGGAGACGCCCACCTACGAGCAGTACTTC. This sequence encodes CASSPPETPTYEQYF. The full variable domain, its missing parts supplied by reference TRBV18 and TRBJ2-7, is NAGVMQNPRHLVRRRGQEARLRCSPMKGHSHVYWYRQLPEEGLKFMVYLQKENIIDESGMPKERFSAEFPKEGPSILRIQQVVRGDSAAYFCASSPPETPTYEQYFGPGTRLTVT.

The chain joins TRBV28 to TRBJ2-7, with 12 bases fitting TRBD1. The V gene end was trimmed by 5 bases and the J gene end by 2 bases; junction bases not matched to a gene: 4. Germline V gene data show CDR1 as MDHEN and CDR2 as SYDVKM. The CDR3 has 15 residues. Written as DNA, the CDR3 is TGTGCCAGCAGTGGGGACAGGGGGCGGGCCTACGAGCAGTACTTC. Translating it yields CASSGDRGRAYEQYF.

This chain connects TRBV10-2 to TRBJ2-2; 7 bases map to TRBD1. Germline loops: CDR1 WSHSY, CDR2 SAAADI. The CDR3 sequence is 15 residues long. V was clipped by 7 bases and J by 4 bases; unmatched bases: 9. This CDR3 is CASIMDGTATGELFF. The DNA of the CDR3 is TGCGCCAGCATCATGGATGGGACAGCCACCGGGGAGCTGTTTTTT.